This T cell receptor beta chain was recovered during a study of blood T cell repertoires in COVID-19. In the study overall: The United States, Italy and Spain provided the acute and convalescent COVID-19 samples. From T cells, B-cell-depleted T cells, or PBMCs came the material, which was cDNA or gDNA.

Libraries were prepared by immunoSEQ multiplex PCR; TCRdb keeps only in-frame clonotypes and omits some of them. Of 250,000 to 300,000 clones in the sample, 88% were seen once. The germline gives CDR1 MNHEY, CDR2 SVGAGI. V lost 6 bases to trimming and J lost 6 bases; unmatched junction nucleotides: 4. This CDR3 spans 13 amino acids. Material: PBMCs or T cells enriched from blood (not recorded which). The source is a woman in her sixties or seventies in a cohort exposed to, infected with or recovered from COVID-19 (not recorded which). The genes are TRBV6-5 and TRBJ1-2; 10 nucleotides align to TRBD1. CDR3 residues: CASSRGQGDGYTF. CDR3 in DNA: TGTGCCAGCAGCCGAGGACAGGGGGATGGCTACACCTTC.